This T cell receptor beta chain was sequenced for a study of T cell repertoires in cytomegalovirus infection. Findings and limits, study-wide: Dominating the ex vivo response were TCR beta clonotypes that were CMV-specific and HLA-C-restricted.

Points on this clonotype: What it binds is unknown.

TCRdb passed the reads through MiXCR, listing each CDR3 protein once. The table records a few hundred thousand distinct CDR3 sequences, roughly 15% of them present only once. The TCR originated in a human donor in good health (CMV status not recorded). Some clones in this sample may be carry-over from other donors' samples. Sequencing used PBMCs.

The CDR3 region is CASSSGTVQYYNEQFF. Written as DNA, the CDR3 is TGTGCCAGCAGTTCCGGGACAGTACAGTACTACAATGAGCAGTTCTTC. The gene calls are TRBV5-4 and TRBJ2-1, with 7 bases identical to TRBD1. The CDR3 has 16 residues. Germline CDR1 SGHNT, CDR2 YYREEE (reference sequence). The V gene end was trimmed by 5 bases and the J gene end by 3 bases; junction bases not matched to a gene: 11.